This record looks at one TCR beta chain sequence and its context. Trimming left V 1 base short and J 0 bases short, with 6 bases between. In germline, CDR1 is SGHAT, CDR2 FQNNGV. This CDR3 is 15 amino acids long. Original analysis: Amplification with reference gene primers provided the estimates of nucleated cell counts. TCRdb keeps only in-frame clones here, not all; method: immunoSEQ multiplex PCR. V, J and clone size derive from that table, while D and trimming were established from the DNA sequence. The sample carries 150,000 to 200,000 clones, around nine tenths recorded once. This record comes from a study of blood T cell repertoires in COVID-19. For the study at large: Samples taken during acute and convalescent COVID-19 were collected in the United States, Italy and Spain. Sample material is recorded as cDNA or gDNA derived from T cells, B-cell-depleted T cells, or PBMCs.

Sequencing used peripheral blood. The TCR originated in a human donor in a cohort sampled during active COVID-19. The genes are TRBV11-2 and TRBJ2-2, with D tentatively TRBD2 (5 bases). The CDR3 region has the DNA TGTGCCAGCAGCTTAGTCGGGACGAACACCGGGGAGCTGTTTTTT. This sequence encodes CASSLVGTNTGELFF.